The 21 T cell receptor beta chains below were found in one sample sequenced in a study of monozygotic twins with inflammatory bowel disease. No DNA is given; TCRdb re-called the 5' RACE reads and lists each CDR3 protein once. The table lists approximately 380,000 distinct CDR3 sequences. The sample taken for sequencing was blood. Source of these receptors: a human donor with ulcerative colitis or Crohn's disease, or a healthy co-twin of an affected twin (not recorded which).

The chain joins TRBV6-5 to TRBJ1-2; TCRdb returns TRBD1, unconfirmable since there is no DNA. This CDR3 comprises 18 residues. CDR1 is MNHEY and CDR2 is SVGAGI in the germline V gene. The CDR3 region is CASSYYPRQGQRNYGYTF.

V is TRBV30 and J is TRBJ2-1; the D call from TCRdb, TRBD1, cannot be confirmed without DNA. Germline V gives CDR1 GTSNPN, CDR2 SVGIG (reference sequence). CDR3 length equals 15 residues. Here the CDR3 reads CAWSGQWDRRDEQFF.

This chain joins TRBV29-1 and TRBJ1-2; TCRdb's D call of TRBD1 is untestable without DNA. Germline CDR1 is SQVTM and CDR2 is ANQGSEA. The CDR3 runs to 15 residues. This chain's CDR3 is CSVERTYRGDYGYTF.

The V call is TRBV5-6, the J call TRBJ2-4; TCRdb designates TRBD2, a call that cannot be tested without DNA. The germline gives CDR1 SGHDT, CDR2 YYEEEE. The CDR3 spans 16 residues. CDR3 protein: CASSLVGGVTKNIQYF.

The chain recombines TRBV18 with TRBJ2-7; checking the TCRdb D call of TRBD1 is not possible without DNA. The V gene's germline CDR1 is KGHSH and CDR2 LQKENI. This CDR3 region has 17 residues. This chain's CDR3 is CASSPSDSRGPAYEQYF.

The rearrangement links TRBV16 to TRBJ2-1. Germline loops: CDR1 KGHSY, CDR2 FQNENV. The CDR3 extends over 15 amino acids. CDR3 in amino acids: CASSQLSPSYNEQFF.

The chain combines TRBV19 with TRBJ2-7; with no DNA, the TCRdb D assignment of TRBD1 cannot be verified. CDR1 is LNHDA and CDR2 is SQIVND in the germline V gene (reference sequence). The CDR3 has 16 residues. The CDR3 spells CASSSGQEIREYEQYF.

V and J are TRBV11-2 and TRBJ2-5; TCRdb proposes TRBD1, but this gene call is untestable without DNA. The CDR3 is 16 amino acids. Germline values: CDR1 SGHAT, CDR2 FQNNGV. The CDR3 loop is CASSLGSGDRKETQYF.

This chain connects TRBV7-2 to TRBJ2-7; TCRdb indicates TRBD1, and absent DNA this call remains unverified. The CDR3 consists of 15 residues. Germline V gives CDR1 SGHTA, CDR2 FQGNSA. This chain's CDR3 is CASSRQDRGQYEQYF.

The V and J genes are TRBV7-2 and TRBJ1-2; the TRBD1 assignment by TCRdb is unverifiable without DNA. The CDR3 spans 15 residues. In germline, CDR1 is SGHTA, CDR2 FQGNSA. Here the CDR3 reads CASSFLTGANYGYTF.

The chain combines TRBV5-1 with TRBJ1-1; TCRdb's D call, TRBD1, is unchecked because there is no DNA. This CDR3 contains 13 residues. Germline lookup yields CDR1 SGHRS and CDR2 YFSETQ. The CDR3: CASRVEGWTEAFF.

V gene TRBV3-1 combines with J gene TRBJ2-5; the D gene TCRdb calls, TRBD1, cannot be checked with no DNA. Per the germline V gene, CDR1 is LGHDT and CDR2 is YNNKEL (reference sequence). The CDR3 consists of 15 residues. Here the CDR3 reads CASSQDDARRETQYF.

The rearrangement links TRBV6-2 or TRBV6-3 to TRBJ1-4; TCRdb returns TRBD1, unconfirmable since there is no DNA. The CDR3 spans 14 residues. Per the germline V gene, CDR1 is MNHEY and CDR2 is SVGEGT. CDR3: CASSLRGQGEKLFF.

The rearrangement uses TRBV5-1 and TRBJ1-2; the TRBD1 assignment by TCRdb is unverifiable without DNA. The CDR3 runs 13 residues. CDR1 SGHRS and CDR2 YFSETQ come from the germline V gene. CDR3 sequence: CASDSGTNYGYTF.

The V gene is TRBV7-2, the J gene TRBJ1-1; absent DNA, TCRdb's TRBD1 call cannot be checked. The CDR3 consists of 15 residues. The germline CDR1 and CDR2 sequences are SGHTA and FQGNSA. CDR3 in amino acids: CASSFQQVTLAEAFF.

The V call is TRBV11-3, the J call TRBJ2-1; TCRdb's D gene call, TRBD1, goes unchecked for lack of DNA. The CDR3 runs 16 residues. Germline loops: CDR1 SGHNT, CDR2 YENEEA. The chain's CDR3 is CASSSPRGKNYNEQFF.

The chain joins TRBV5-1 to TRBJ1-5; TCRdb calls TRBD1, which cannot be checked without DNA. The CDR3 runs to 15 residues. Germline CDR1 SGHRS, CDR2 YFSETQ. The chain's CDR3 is CASSSTDSRNQPQHF.

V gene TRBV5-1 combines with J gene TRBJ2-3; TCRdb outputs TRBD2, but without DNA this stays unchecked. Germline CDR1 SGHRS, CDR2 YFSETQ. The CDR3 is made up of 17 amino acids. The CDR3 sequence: CASSGGLAGAFTDTQYF.

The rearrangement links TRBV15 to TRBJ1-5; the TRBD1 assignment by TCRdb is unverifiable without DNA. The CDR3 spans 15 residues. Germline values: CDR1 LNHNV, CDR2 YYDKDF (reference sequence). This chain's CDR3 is CATSTDPGGNQPQHF.

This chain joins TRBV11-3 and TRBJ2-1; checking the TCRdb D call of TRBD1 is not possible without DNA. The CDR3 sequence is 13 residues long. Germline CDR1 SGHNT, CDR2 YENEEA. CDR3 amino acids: CASSFSRGSEQFF.

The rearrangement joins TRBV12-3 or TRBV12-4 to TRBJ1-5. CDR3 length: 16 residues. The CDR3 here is CASSQNIEFSNQPQHF.